This TCR beta chain was profiled in a study of CD8 T cells in Susac syndrome. With random hexamers, about 0.45 to 1 ug RNA was reverse transcribed. Using its own MiXCR run on the immunoSEQ multiplex PCR reads, TCRdb lists one record per CDR3 protein. This table has tens of thousands of distinct CDR3 sequences, 93% appearing once. Only one count was recorded for this clonotype. CDR3 size: 15 residues. Germline V gene sequence: CDR1 SGHTA, CDR2 FQGNSA. Trimming pared 3 bases from V and 2 bases from J, leaving 13 bases between. V is TRBV7-2 and J is TRBJ2-5; no definite D call. The origin of this receptor is a human donor with Susac syndrome. The source material was CD4+ T cells from PBMCs. This CDR3 is CASSFFQRRQETQYF. CDR3 coding DNA: TGTGCCAGCAGCTTCTTCCAGAGGAGACAAGAGACCCAGTACTTC.